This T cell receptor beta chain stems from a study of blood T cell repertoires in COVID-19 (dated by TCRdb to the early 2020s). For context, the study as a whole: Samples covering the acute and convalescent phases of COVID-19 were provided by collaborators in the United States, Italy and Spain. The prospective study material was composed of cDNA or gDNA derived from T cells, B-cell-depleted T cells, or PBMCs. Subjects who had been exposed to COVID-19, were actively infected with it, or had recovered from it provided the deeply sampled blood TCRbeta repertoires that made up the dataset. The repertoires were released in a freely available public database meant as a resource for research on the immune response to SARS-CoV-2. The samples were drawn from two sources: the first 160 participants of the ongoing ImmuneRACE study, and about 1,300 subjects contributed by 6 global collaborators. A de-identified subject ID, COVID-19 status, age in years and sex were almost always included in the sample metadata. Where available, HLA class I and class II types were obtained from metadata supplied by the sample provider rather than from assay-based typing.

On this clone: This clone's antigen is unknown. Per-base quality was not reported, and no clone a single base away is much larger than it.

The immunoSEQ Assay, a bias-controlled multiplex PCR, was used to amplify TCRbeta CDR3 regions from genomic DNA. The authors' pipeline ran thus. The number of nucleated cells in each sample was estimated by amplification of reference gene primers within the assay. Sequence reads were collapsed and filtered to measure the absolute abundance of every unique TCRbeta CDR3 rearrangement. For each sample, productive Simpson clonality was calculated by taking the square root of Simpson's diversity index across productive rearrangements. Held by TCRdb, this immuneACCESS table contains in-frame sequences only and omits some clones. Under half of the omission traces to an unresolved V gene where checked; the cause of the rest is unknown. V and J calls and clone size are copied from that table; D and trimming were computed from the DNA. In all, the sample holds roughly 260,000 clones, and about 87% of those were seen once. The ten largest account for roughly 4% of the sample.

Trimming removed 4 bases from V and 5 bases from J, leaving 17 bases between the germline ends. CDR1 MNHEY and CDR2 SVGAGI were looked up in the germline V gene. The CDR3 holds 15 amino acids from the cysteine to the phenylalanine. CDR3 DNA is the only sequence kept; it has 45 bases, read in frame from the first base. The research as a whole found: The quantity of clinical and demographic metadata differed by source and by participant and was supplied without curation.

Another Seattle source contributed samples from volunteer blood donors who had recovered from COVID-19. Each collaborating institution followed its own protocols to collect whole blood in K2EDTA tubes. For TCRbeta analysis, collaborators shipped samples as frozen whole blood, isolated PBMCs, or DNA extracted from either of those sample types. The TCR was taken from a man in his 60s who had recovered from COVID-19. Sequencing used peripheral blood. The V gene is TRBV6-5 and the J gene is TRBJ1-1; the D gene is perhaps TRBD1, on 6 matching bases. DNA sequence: TGTGCCAGCAGTTCCCTAACCTTCACAGGGACTGAAGCTTTCTTT. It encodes CASSSLTFTGTEAFF.